Below, 26 T cell receptor beta chains from the same sample are listed, as sequenced in a study of T cell clones after liver transplantation (dated by TCRdb to the late 2010s). The library was prepared using the immunoSEQ multiplex PCR assay. TCRdb stores this immuneACCESS table with in-frame sequences only. Part of the clones is absent; in the studies checked, under half of the shortfall reflects unresolved V genes, and no reason is known for the rest. This sample has 80,000 or so clones in its table, and 65% to 85% of those were observed once. 0.4% to 0.6% of the sample is held by the ten biggest clonotypes. Specimen: CD4+ T cells from blood, collected about 46 months after liver transplant. These receptors came from a human patient who received a liver transplant. After a transplant, the donor of the graft may account for some T cells.

The J gene is TRBJ2-7, the V gene TRBV28; 11 bases line up with TRBD1. The V gene's germline CDR1 is MDHEN and CDR2 SYDVKM. V lost 5 bases, J lost 4 bases, and 7 bases stayed unmatched. This CDR3 region has 15 residues. CDR3 coding DNA: TGTGCCAGCAGTCAATCCGGGACAGGGGGATACGAGCAGTACTTC. Translating gives CASSQSGTGGYEQYF.

V is TRBV7-2 and J is TRBJ2-7; D is ambiguous. Trimming took off 2 bases at V and 5 bases at J, with 19 bases between the two ends. Germline loops: CDR1 SGHTA, CDR2 FQGNSA. The CDR3 loop spans 16 amino acids. Written as DNA, the CDR3 is TGTGCCAGCAGCTTAAGGCCCAGCCTATTTGGGAACGAGCAGTACTTC. This codes for CASSLRPSLFGNEQYF.

The chain carries TRBV28 and TRBJ1-2; TRBD1 aligns across 8 bases. The CDR3 spans 13 residues. The germline CDR1 and CDR2 sequences are MDHEN and SYDVKM. Germline trimming cut 5 bases from V and 5 bases from J; bases unmatched to any gene: 4. The CDR3 DNA follows: TGTGCCAGCAGTCAGGGGGCGCGGTATGGCTACACCTTC. Translating gives CASSQGARYGYTF.

The chain is built from TRBV5-1 and TRBJ2-3; D remains ambiguous. Trimming took 1 base from V and 2 from J, leaving 11 bases between them. This CDR3 region has 15 residues. The germline CDR1 and CDR2 sequences are SGHRS and YFSETQ. In nucleotides, the CDR3 is TGCGCCAGCAGCTTGAGGGATCGCAACACAGATACGCAGTATTTT. Translating it yields CASSLRDRNTDTQYF.

The chain combines TRBV13 with TRBJ1-1; TRBD1 is a possible D gene (6 bases). Germline V gene lookup returns CDR1 PRHDT and CDR2 FYEKMQ (reference sequence). This CDR3 contains 14 residues. Trimming cost V 0 bases and J 8 bases, with 13 bases left between them. Here the CDR3 DNA reads TGTGCCAGCAGCTTAGGGGACAGCAGCACCGAAGCTTTCTTT. It is translated as CASSLGDSSTEAFF.

This clone occurred once. The V and J genes are TRBV19 and TRBJ1-4; no firm D call. This CDR3 region has 13 residues. Germline V CDR1 and CDR2: LNHDA, SQIVND (reference sequence). V lost 6 bases to trimming and J lost 0 bases, with 5 bases between them. The CDR3 sequence: CASRGATNEKLFF. DNA of the CDR3: TGTGCCAGTAGGGGAGCAACTAATGAAAAACTGTTTTTT.

The chain is built from TRBV28 and TRBJ1-2; TRBD1 matches at 8 bases. This CDR3 has 16 amino acids. CDR1 and CDR2 from the germline V gene are MDHEN and SYDVKM. V trimming: 5 bases; J trimming: 5 bases; junction bases outside the gene matches: 13. CDR3 sequence (DNA): TGTGCCAGCAGTCCTAAGACAGGGGTTCGCTCTTATGGCTACACCTTC. It specifies CASSPKTGVRSYGYTF.

V and J are TRBV18 and TRBJ1-5; D possibly corresponds to TRBD1 (5 bases). CDR1 and CDR2 (germline): KGHSH, LQKENI. The V gene lost 2 bases and the J gene lost 3 bases, with 14 bases spanning the gap. The length of the CDR3 is 16 residues. CDR3 DNA: TGTGCCAGCTCACCAAGCCCCCAGGGAATCAATCAGCCCCAGCATTTT. It codes for CASSPSPQGINQPQHF.

This clone came up a few times. The rearrangement links TRBV7-3 to TRBJ1-2; D not certain. The CDR3 is 15 amino acids. Trimming pared 1 base from V and 9 bases from J, leaving 18 bases between. CDR1 and CDR2 from the germline V gene are SGHTA and FQGTGA. The CDR3 sequence is CASSLSGAVPRSYTF. CDR3 bases: TGTGCCAGCAGCTTAAGCGGTGCGGTCCCGCGGAGCTACACCTTC.

V usage is TRBV10-1 and J usage is TRBJ1-1, with TRBD1 identical over 10 bases. The V segment lost 5 bases and the J segment 4 bases; nucleotides outside the gene matches: 1. Germline CDR1 WNHNN, CDR2 SYGVQD (reference sequence). The CDR3 spans 13 residues. The CDR3, as DNA: TGCGCCAGCAGTCGGACAGGGGGCACTGAAGCTTTCTTT. It specifies CASSRTGGTEAFF.

This rearrangement joins TRBV6-5 to TRBJ2-2, with a possible D match to TRBD2 (6 bases). V was cut by 6 bases and J by 2 bases, with 13 bases left in between. Germline CDR1 is MNHEY and CDR2 is SVGAGI. The CDR3 sequence is 15 residues long. In DNA, the CDR3 is TGTGCCAGCAGGTCCGGGACTGGAAACACCGGGGAGCTGTTTTTT. Encoded protein: CASRSGTGNTGELFF.

In regard to this clone: Other DNA sequences in the same sample also yield this CDR3. The chain links TRBV2 to TRBJ1-5; TRBD1 agrees at 8 bases. CDR1 and CDR2 (germline): SNHLY, FYNNEI. Trimming cost V 6 bases and J 4 bases; bases outside gene matches: 8. The CDR3 is 15 residues long. CDR3 DNA sequence: TGTGCCAGCAGCTTCCAGGGGGCTGGTAATCAGCCCCAGCATTTT. Translation: CASSFQGAGNQPQHF.

The chain carries TRBV18 and TRBJ1-1; perhaps TRBD1 as D (5 bases). CDR1 and CDR2 (germline): KGHSH, LQKENI. Trimming left V 2 bases short and J 0 bases short, with 13 bases between. The CDR3 has 16 amino acids. The CDR3: CASSPGRGFMNTEAFF. The CDR3 DNA sequence: TGTGCCAGCTCACCAGGACGGGGGTTCATGAACACTGAAGCTTTCTTT.

This clone was picked up one time. The chain employs TRBV20-1 and TRBJ2-1; a possible D gene is TRBD2 (5 bases). CDR1 is DFQATT, CDR2 SNEGSKA, per germline (reference sequence). Trimming took 7 bases from V and 2 from J, leaving 6 bases between them. There are 11 residues in the CDR3. The CDR3: CSEGAYNEQFF. Here the CDR3 DNA reads TGCAGTGAGGGAGCCTACAATGAGCAGTTCTTC.

V usage is TRBV19 and J usage is TRBJ2-2; 14 bases are shared with TRBD2. Germline loops: CDR1 LNHDA, CDR2 SQIVND (reference sequence). V dropped 5 bases and J dropped 6; count of bases not matched to a gene: 8. The CDR3 totals 17 residues. Written as DNA, the CDR3 is TGTGCCAGTAGTCCCGGACTAGCGGGAGGACCTGCCGGGGAGCTGTTTTTT. It is translated as CASSPGLAGGPAGELFF.

The chain has TRBV6-1 and TRBJ1-2, with D perhaps TRBD1 (5 bases). CDR3 length: 19 amino acids. Germline CDR1 and CDR2: MNHNS and SASEGT. Trimming stripped 0 bases from V and 1 base from J, with 21 bases between. The CDR3 region is CASSEAIGTPRAINYGYTF. CDR3 nucleotides: TGTGCCAGCAGTGAAGCGATTGGGACTCCCAGAGCTATTAACTATGGCTACACCTTC.

The V gene is TRBV21-1, the J gene TRBJ2-3; TRBD2 was called by the table and not checked on the DNA. TRBV21-1 is a recognized pseudogene. The CDR3 runs to 17 residues. The CDR3 nucleotides read TGTGCCAGCAGCAATCGTCTAGCGGGAGTGTGCCCAGATACGCAGTATTTT. Translating gives CASSNRLAGVCPDTQYF.

The V call is TRBV15, the J call TRBJ2-3; 8 bases match TRBD2. The trim removed 0 bases at V and 6 bases at J, leaving 8 bases unmatched. Germline V gives CDR1 LNHNV, CDR2 YYDKDF (reference sequence). The CDR3 has 16 amino acids. Written as DNA, the CDR3 is TGTGCCACCAGCAGAGATCGGCGGGGGGCAGGTGATACGCAGTATTTT. It encodes CATSRDRRGAGDTQYF.

The genes are TRBV30 and TRBJ2-5; weak D call: TRBD2 (5 bases). V lost 2 bases and J lost 5, with 6 bases in between. Germline values: CDR1 GTSNPN, CDR2 SVGIG (reference sequence). The length of the CDR3 is 11 residues. The CDR3 DNA is TGTGCCTGGAGTAGAGGGGAGACCCAGTACTTC. Translation gives CAWSRGETQYF.

This sequence joins TRBV5-4 and TRBJ1-4; D possibly corresponds to TRBD1 (6 bases). Trimming shortened V by 4 bases and J by 3 bases, and 13 bases separated the two germline ends. The CDR3 has 15 amino acids. Germline CDR1 reads SGHNT; CDR2 reads YYREEE (reference sequence). The CDR3 protein is CASSPGGAANEKLFF. CDR3 coding DNA: TGTGCCAGCAGCCCCGGGGGGGCGGCTAATGAAAAACTGTTTTTT.

The chain combines TRBV5-4 with TRBJ2-3; D unclear. The CDR3 totals 12 residues. The germline CDR1 and CDR2 sequences are SGHNT and YYREEE (reference sequence). V lost 4 bases, J lost 4 bases, and 7 bases lay in between. CDR3 amino acids: CASSPSPDTQYF. Here the CDR3 DNA reads TGTGCCAGCAGCCCATCGCCAGATACGCAGTATTTT.

The V call is TRBV2, the J call TRBJ2-5; the D gene is possibly TRBD2 (5 bases). V was shortened by 3 bases and J by 4 bases, with 15 bases between the two germline ends. CDR1 is SNHLY and CDR2 is FYNNEI in the germline V gene. This CDR3 comprises 15 residues. This CDR3 reads CASSDWTPQRETQYF. The CDR3 nucleotides are TGTGCCAGCAGTGACTGGACTCCCCAACGAGAGACCCAGTACTTC.

The J gene is TRBJ1-1, the V gene TRBV27; 8 bases are a match to TRBD1. After removal of 3 bases from V and 4 bases from J, the junction contained 4 bases not matched to a gene. Germline assignment: CDR1 MNHEY and CDR2 SMNVEV (reference sequence). The CDR3 has 14 amino acids. CDR3 sequence reads: CASSLRTGTTEAFF. CDR3 DNA: TGTGCCAGCAGTTTGCGGACAGGGACCACTGAAGCTTTCTTT.

J is TRBJ2-5 and V is TRBV7-2; D possibly corresponds to TRBD2 (6 bases). Germline values: CDR1 SGHTA, CDR2 FQGNSA. Trimming left V 1 base short and J 5 bases short, with 17 bases between. This CDR3 contains 16 residues. The CDR3 bases are TGTGCCAGCAGCTTAGGTATTGGAGGGCGAGCGGAGACCCAGTACTTC. The encoded protein is CASSLGIGGRAETQYF.

This clone was found a few times. This chain connects TRBV19 to TRBJ1-2; no firm D call. Germline V lookup: CDR1 LNHDA, CDR2 SQIVND (reference sequence). The CDR3 totals 14 residues. Trimming pared 6 bases from V and 3 bases from J, leaving 14 bases between. CDR3 DNA sequence: TGTGCCAGTAGAACCCTCGGCCTCTACTATGGCTACACCTTC. Amino acid sequence: CASRTLGLYYGYTF.

The genes are TRBV5-1 and TRBJ1-5; TRBD1 matches at 7 bases. The J segment lost 8 bases and the V segment lost 0 bases, leaving 2 bases of the junction unmatched. The CDR3 is 13 amino acids. Germline values: CDR1 SGHRS, CDR2 YFSETQ. The CDR3 loop reads CASSLEGAKPQHF. The CDR3 DNA is TGCGCCAGCAGCTTGGAGGGGGCAAAGCCCCAGCATTTT.